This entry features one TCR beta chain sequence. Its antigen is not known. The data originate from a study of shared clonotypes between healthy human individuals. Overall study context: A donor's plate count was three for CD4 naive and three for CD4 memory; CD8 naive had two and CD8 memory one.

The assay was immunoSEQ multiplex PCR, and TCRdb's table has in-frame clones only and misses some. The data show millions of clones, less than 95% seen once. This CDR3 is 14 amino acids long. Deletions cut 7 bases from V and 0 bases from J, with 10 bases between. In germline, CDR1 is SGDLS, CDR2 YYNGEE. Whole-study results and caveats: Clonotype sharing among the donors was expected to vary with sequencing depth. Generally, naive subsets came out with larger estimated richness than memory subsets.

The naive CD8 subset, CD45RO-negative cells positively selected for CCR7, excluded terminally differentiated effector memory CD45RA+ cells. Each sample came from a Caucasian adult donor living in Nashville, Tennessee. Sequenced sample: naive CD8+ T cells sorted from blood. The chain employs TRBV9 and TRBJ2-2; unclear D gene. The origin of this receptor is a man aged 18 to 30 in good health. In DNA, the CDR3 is TGTGCCAGCGGGCTAGGTACGAACACCGGGGAGCTGTTTTTT. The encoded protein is CASGLGTNTGELFF.